These 25 T cell receptor beta chains share one sample of origin, sequenced in a study of blood T cell repertoires in COVID-19. The repertoire was sequenced with immunoSEQ multiplex PCR; TCRdb's copy has only in-frame clones and lacks some. This table holds 200,000 to 250,000 clones, 85% to 90% found once. The sample taken for sequencing was PBMCs or T cells enriched from blood (not recorded which). Source of these receptors: a woman aged 45-60 years in a cohort exposed to, infected with or recovered from COVID-19 (not recorded which).

In this sample, this clone turned up a few times. The chain is built from TRBV2 and TRBJ2-7; 8 positions match TRBD1. With 3 bases clipped from V and 5 bases from J, the junction kept 9 bases outside the gene matches. Germline CDR1 reads SNHLY; CDR2 reads FYNNEI. This CDR3 is built from 15 residues. As DNA, the CDR3 is TGTGCCAGCAGTGATATTACAGGGGGTCCCCACGAGCAGTACTTC. Translating gives CASSDITGGPHEQYF.

This sequence joins TRBV18 and TRBJ2-3; D not certain. The germline V gene encodes CDR1 KGHSH and CDR2 LQKENI. The CDR3 length is 14 residues. Trimming removed 3 bases from V and 4 bases from J, with 11 bases in between. The CDR3 region is CASSPLSAADTQYF. The DNA of the CDR3 is TGTGCCAGCTCACCCCTCAGCGCCGCAGATACGCAGTATTTT.

The chain combines TRBV11-2 with TRBJ2-3; 11 bases fit TRBD2. The CDR3 runs 16 residues. Looked up from germline, CDR1 is SGHAT and CDR2 is FQNNGV. The trim removed 3 bases at V and 1 base at J, leaving 3 bases unmatched. The CDR3 protein is CASSFTGLAGTDTQYF. The CDR3 coding sequence is TGTGCCAGCAGCTTTACGGGACTAGCGGGCACAGATACGCAGTATTTT. Together with reference TRBV11-2 and TRBJ2-3, the CDR3 gives the full variable domain: EAGVAQSPRYKIIEKRQSVAFWCNPISGHATLYWYQQILGQGPKLLIQFQNNGVVDDSQLPKDRFSAERLKGVDSTLKIQPAKLEDSAVYLCASSFTGLAGTDTQYFGPGTRLTVL.

This sequence joins TRBV5-1 and TRBJ2-1; 9 bases align to TRBD1. This CDR3 comprises 17 residues. J was trimmed by 5 bases and V by 3 bases; bases with no gene match: 12. Germline V gives CDR1 SGHRS, CDR2 YFSETQ. The CDR3 sequence: CASSSILTGQGNNEQFF. In DNA, the CDR3 is TGCGCCAGCAGCTCGATACTCACGGGACAGGGCAACAATGAGCAGTTCTTC.

About this clone itself: The same CDR3 arises from other DNA sequences in this sample as well. V usage is TRBV29-1 and J usage is TRBJ1-2; a possible D gene is TRBD1 (6 bases). The germline gives CDR1 SQVTM, CDR2 ANQGSEA. V shed 4 bases and J shed 2 bases, with 8 bases lying between them. The CDR3 totals 12 residues. In nucleotides, the CDR3 is TGCAGCGTTGGGGGACAAAACTATGGCTACACCTTC. Translated: CSVGGQNYGYTF.

This rearrangement joins TRBV11-2 to TRBJ2-6; D unclear. The CDR3 length is 13 residues. The V end lost 8 bases, the J end lost 4 bases, and 9 bases lay between the germline ends. Germline CDR1 and CDR2: SGHAT and FQNNGV. The CDR3 is CASRESGANVLTF. As DNA, the CDR3 is TGTGCCAGCCGTGAGTCAGGGGCCAACGTCCTGACTTTC. Full variable domain (missing parts from reference TRBV11-2 and TRBJ2-6): EAGVAQSPRYKIIEKRQSVAFWCNPISGHATLYWYQQILGQGPKLLIQFQNNGVVDDSQLPKDRFSAERLKGVDSTLKIQPAKLEDSAVYLCASRESGANVLTFGAGSRLTVL.

The chain uses TRBV9 and TRBJ2-7, with unresolved D. V was shortened by 2 bases and J by 3 bases, with 12 bases between the two germline ends. The CDR3 is 14 amino acids. The germline gives CDR1 SGDLS, CDR2 YYNGEE. CDR3 nucleotide sequence: TGTGCCAGCAGCGTGACGAGACAAGGCTACGAGCAGTACTTC. The encoded protein is CASSVTRQGYEQYF.

The CDR3 DNA reads as TGTGCCAGCACCCACAGGGCGAGCAATCAGCCCCAGCATTTT. It is translated as CASTHRASNQPQHF. This chain uses TRBV28 with TRBJ1-5; D is perhaps TRBD1 (6 bases). Germline CDR1 is MDHEN and CDR2 is SYDVKM. This CDR3 region has 14 residues. Trimming took off 7 bases at V and 1 base at J, with 11 bases between the two ends.

The CDR3: CASSQNAGNQETQYF. The CDR3 DNA is TGTGCCAGCTCACAAAATGCGGGCAACCAAGAGACCCAGTACTTC. The V and J genes are TRBV18 and TRBJ2-5, with D possibly matching TRBD2 (5 bases). V was clipped by 4 bases and J by 0 bases, with 12 bases between them. The CDR3 totals 15 residues. From germline, CDR1 is KGHSH and CDR2 LQKENI.

Concerning this clone: A much larger clone sits a single nucleotide away, making a read error possible. The rearrangement joins TRBV3-1 (or the pseudogene TRBV3-2) to TRBJ2-5, with TRBD2 matching over 9 bases. The CDR3 length is 14 residues. V gave up 4 bases and J gave up 1 base; unmatched junction bases: 1. CDR1 and CDR2 (germline): LGHDT, YNNKEL (reference sequence). CDR3 sequence: CASSLSGGQETQYF. The CDR3 DNA is TGTGCCAGCAGCCTTAGCGGGGGCCAAGAGACCCAGTACTTC.

This chain joins TRBV5-1 and TRBJ1-2; D unresolved. V was cut by 4 bases and J by 0 bases, with 16 bases left in between. The germline V gene has CDR1 SGHRS and CDR2 YFSETQ. CDR3 length: 16 residues. This CDR3 reads CASSPPAGRSNYGYTF. The CDR3 DNA follows: TGCGCCAGCAGCCCCCCAGCGGGAAGATCTAACTATGGCTACACCTTC.

The chain employs TRBV3-1 (or the pseudogene TRBV3-2) and TRBJ2-3; 7 nucleotides align to TRBD2. The CDR3 contains 16 residues. Germline V lookup: CDR1 LGHDT, CDR2 YNNKEL (reference sequence). With 4 bases clipped from V and 6 bases from J, the junction kept 13 bases outside the gene matches. The chain's CDR3 is CASSLGTNLKGDTQYF. CDR3 nucleotide sequence: TGTGCCAGCAGCCTCGGGACTAATCTAAAGGGCGATACGCAGTATTTT.

The rearrangement joins TRBV1 to TRBJ2-1; no check of the table's D call, TRBD2, against the DNA was made. TRBV1 is noted as a pseudogene. This CDR3 has 13 amino acids. The CDR3, as DNA: TGCACCAGCAGCCAGGGGACTAGCGGGGGGCGATTCTTC. This codes for CTSSQGTSGGRFF.

This chain connects TRBV3-1 (or the pseudogene TRBV3-2) to TRBJ1-2; D is unresolved. Trimming left V 0 bases short and J 4 bases short, with 12 bases between. The V gene's germline CDR1 is LGHDT and CDR2 YNNKEL (reference sequence). CDR3 length: 15 residues. CDR3 protein: CASSQDFGGLYGYTF. As DNA, the CDR3 is TGTGCCAGCAGCCAAGATTTCGGAGGACTCTATGGCTACACCTTC.

The gene calls are TRBV7-2 and TRBJ2-7; 11 bases are shared with TRBD2. J gave up 3 bases and V 5 bases, and 6 bases lay outside the gene matches. The CDR3 spans 15 residues. Germline assignment: CDR1 SGHTA and CDR2 FQGNSA. The CDR3 nucleotides read TGTGCCAGCAGCCGCGGGACTAGCGGAGACTACGAGCAGTACTTC. Amino acids: CASSRGTSGDYEQYF.

V and J are TRBV19 and TRBJ1-1; a possible D gene is TRBD1 (6 bases). Germline CDR1 reads LNHDA; CDR2 reads SQIVND (reference sequence). Trimming took 6 bases from V and 5 from J, leaving 16 bases between them. The CDR3 length is 14 residues. The CDR3 DNA reads TGTGCCAGTAGGAACAGGGATTTAGTTACTGAAGCTTTCTTT. As protein: CASRNRDLVTEAFF.

The rearrangement joins TRBV15 to TRBJ2-5; D possibly corresponds to TRBD2 (7 bases). Trimming took 9 bases from V and 5 from J, leaving 22 bases between them. Looked up from germline, CDR1 is LNHNV and CDR2 is YYDKDF (reference sequence). This CDR3 spans 15 amino acids. CDR3: CATIMGGGAGETQYF. Here the CDR3 DNA reads TGTGCCACTATCATGGGTGGGGGGGCCGGTGAGACCCAGTACTTC.

The genes are TRBV30 and TRBJ2-7; 7 bases agree with TRBD2. The germline V gene has CDR1 GTSNPN and CDR2 SVGIG (reference sequence). The CDR3 contains 14 residues. The junction had 8 bases not matched to a gene; V was cut back by 5 bases and J by 1 base. CDR3 bases: TGTGCCTGGGGAGACAGCGGGAATTCCTACGAGCAGTACTTC. Protein: CAWGDSGNSYEQYF.

This chain links TRBV6-1 with TRBJ2-7; D not certain. The V gene's germline CDR1 is MNHNS and CDR2 SASEGT. The CDR3 consists of 15 residues. Trimming pared 1 base from V and 4 bases from J, leaving 14 bases between. CDR3 loop: CASSEGAIVLYEQYF. CDR3 in DNA: TGTGCCAGCAGTGAAGGGGCAATAGTCCTATACGAGCAGTACTTC.

CDR3 sequence: CASRWDRNTEAFF. DNA for the CDR3: TGTGCCAGCAGATGGGACAGGAACACTGAAGCTTTCTTT. The chain combines TRBV14 with TRBJ1-1; TRBD1 matches at 7 bases. The germline V gene has CDR1 SGHDN and CDR2 FVKESK. V trimming: 6 bases; J trimming: 1 base; junction bases outside the gene matches: 2. This CDR3 comprises 13 residues.

The chain couples TRBV7-2 to TRBJ2-7; 10 bases align to TRBD2. J gave up 3 bases and V 5 bases, and 4 bases lay outside the gene matches. The CDR3 spans 14 residues. Germline values: CDR1 SGHTA, CDR2 FQGNSA. The CDR3 nucleotides are TGTGCCAGCAGCCCACAGCGGGGGGGCTACGAGCAGTACTTC. As protein: CASSPQRGGYEQYF.

This clone was found once. The chain couples TRBV7-8 to TRBJ1-3, with D possibly TRBD1 on 5 matching bases. Trimming pared 1 base from V and 0 bases from J, leaving 16 bases between. Germline CDR1 is SGHVS and CDR2 is FQNEAQ. The CDR3 sequence is 18 residues long. The CDR3 DNA reads TGTGCCAGCAGCTTAGTTGCAGGGAAGTACGGCTCTGGAAACACCATATATTTT. It codes for CASSLVAGKYGSGNTIYF.

CDR3 DNA sequence: TGTGCCAGCATAGACGGGACAAGGAACACTGAAGCTTTCTTT. Encoded protein: CASIDGTRNTEAFF. The chain recombines TRBV28 with TRBJ1-1; maybe TRBD1 (6 bases). V dropped 7 bases and J dropped 1 base, with 13 bases sitting between them. The CDR3 is 14 amino acids. Germline V gives CDR1 MDHEN, CDR2 SYDVKM.

The V call is TRBV28, the J call TRBJ1-1; 11 bases align to TRBD1. Trimming took 4 bases from V and 3 from J; bases not matched to a gene: 10. This CDR3 region has 17 residues. Germline CDR1 is MDHEN and CDR2 is SYDVKM. This CDR3 reads CASSSLDRGLRDTEAFF. CDR3 in DNA: TGTGCCAGCAGTTCCCTGGACAGGGGGCTTAGAGACACTGAAGCTTTCTTT.

CDR3 in DNA: TGTGCCAGCAGCCAAGTGACTCCACGAGGCGAGCAGTTCTTC. Its translation is CASSQVTPRGEQFF. The rearrangement joins TRBV4-2 to TRBJ2-1, with D unresolved. Germline lookup yields CDR1 LGHNA and CDR2 YNFKEQ. V shed 1 base and J shed 10 bases, with 14 bases lying between them. This CDR3 is built from 14 residues.